This passage covers 10 T cell receptor beta chains from one sample sequenced in a study of blood T cell repertoires in COVID-19. Profiling relied on immunoSEQ multiplex PCR, and the TCRdb table lists in-frame clones only, not all of them. The repertoire holds 150,000 to 200,000 clones, with roughly 85% as singletons. Sequenced input: peripheral blood. These receptors were taken from a woman in her 70s with acute or convalescent COVID-19.

The chain employs TRBV2 and TRBJ2-7, with TRBD2 matching 14 bases. J gave up 4 bases and V 6 bases, and 8 bases lay outside the gene matches. The CDR3 contains 16 residues. CDR1 is SNHLY and CDR2 is FYNNEI in the germline V gene. The DNA for the CDR3 is TGTGCCAGCAGGTGGGGTCGGACTAGCGGGAGGTACGAGCAGTACTTC. It yields the protein CASRWGRTSGRYEQYF.

This chain joins TRBV5-1 and TRBJ1-1, with 8 nucleotides matching TRBD1. The CDR3 is 14 residues long. J gave up 1 base and V 3 bases, and 2 bases lay outside the gene matches. Germline V CDR1 and CDR2: SGHRS, YFSETQ. The CDR3 DNA sequence: TGCGCCAGCAGCTCACAGGGGGGGAACACTGAAGCTTTCTTT. Translation gives CASSSQGGNTEAFF. Complete variable domain (other parts from reference TRBV5-1 and TRBJ1-1): KAGVTQTPRYLIKTRGQQVTLSCSPISGHRSVSWYQQTPGQGLQFLFEYFSETQRNKGNFPGRFSGRQFSNSRSEMNVSTLELGDSALYLCASSSQGGNTEAFFGQGTRLTVV.

This clone has ten or more counts. This chain connects TRBV5-1 to TRBJ1-2, with D possibly matching TRBD1 (6 bases). V lost 0 bases to trimming and J lost 2 bases, with 11 bases between them. This CDR3 is built from 15 residues. The V gene's germline CDR1 is SGHRS and CDR2 YFSETQ. CDR3: CASSLGLGQNYGYTF. The CDR3 DNA is TGCGCCAGCAGCTTGGGGCTAGGACAGAACTATGGCTACACCTTC.

This chain connects TRBV11-2 to TRBJ1-2; D is uncertain. V shed 6 bases and J shed 4 bases, with 15 bases lying between them. Germline V gene sequence: CDR1 SGHAT, CDR2 FQNNGV. This CDR3 is 14 amino acids long. The CDR3, as DNA: TGTGCCAGCAGTTCAAGTGGACGGGGCTATGGCTACACCTTC. Protein: CASSSSGRGYGYTF.

The chain is built from TRBV7-2 and TRBJ1-2; tentatively, D is TRBD1 (6 bases). Germline V gene data show CDR1 as SGHTA and CDR2 as FQGNSA. Trimming took 6 bases from V and 1 from J, leaving 12 bases between them. The CDR3 runs 14 residues. Here the CDR3 reads CASSQDSHNYGYTF. The CDR3 nucleotides read TGTGCCAGCAGTCAGGACAGCCATAACTATGGCTACACCTTC.

The chain employs TRBV7-9 and TRBJ1-2; 7 bases line up with TRBD1. The CDR3 spans 13 residues. In germline, CDR1 is SEHNR, CDR2 FQNEAQ (reference sequence). V dropped 6 bases and J dropped 4; count of bases not matched to a gene: 5. The CDR3 region is CASRNRDSYGYTF. The CDR3 nucleotides are TGTGCCAGCAGAAACCGGGACAGCTATGGCTACACCTTC.

The V gene is TRBV15, the J gene TRBJ1-5; D remains unclear. The CDR3 loop spans 13 amino acids. Germline CDR1 LNHNV, CDR2 YYDKDF (reference sequence). The germline V and J ends were trimmed by 0 bases and 6 bases, with 6 bases remaining between them. The CDR3 coding sequence is TGTGCCACCAGCAGAGAAATCGTTCAGCCCCAGCATTTT. Its translation is CATSREIVQPQHF.

In its sample, this clone was seen a few times. The chain employs TRBV6-1 and TRBJ1-4, with D possibly matching TRBD1 (5 bases). The germline V gene has CDR1 MNHNS and CDR2 SASEGT. This CDR3 has 13 amino acids. V lost 10 bases, J lost 3 bases, and 12 bases lay in between. The CDR3 DNA is TGTGCCACCCTCGGGGGGTCTAATGAAAAACTGTTTTTT. Amino acids: CATLGGSNEKLFF.

The V and J genes are TRBV29-1 and TRBJ1-2; TRBD1 is a possible D gene (6 bases). Per germline, CDR1 SQVTM and CDR2 ANQGSEA. V gave up 3 bases and J gave up 3 bases, with 26 bases separating them. The CDR3 length is 18 residues. CDR3 sequence (DNA): TGCAGCGTTGATCCTTCGGGGGCCCCGACCGGGGGGGACTATGGCTACACCTTC. Protein: CSVDPSGAPTGGDYGYTF. Complete variable domain (other parts from reference TRBV29-1 and TRBJ1-2): SAVISQKPSRDICQRGTSLTIQCQVDSQVTMMFWYRQQPGQSLTLIATANQGSEATYESGFVIDKFPISRPNLTFSTLTVSNMSPEDSSIYLCSVDPSGAPTGGDYGYTFGSGTRLTVV.

The chain is built from TRBV3-1 (or the pseudogene TRBV3-2) and TRBJ1-5; 11 bases fit TRBD1. V shed 0 bases and J 2 bases; nucleotides not matched to a gene: 12. CDR1 and CDR2 from the germline V gene are LGHDT and YNNKEL (reference sequence). The CDR3 has 20 amino acids. The CDR3 sequence: CASSQDPGQGAIGRNQPQHF. CDR3 sequence (DNA): TGTGCCAGCAGCCAAGATCCCGGACAGGGGGCAATTGGCCGCAATCAGCCCCAGCATTTT.